A selection of T cell receptor beta chains follows, all from one sample in a study of control samples from healthy donors and cancer patients. Assay: immunoSEQ multiplex PCR; the TCRdb copy retains only in-frame clones and omits some. Of 60,000 to 75,000 clones listed, 84% were seen once; the top ten hold 25% to 35%. The sequenced material came from blood. The receptors shown here come from a man aged 45-65 years in good health. Each CDR3 is given with its conserved first and last residue. D genes are given only for firm matches. Clone size is shown for a subset of rows, as once, few, many or a class of expanded clone.

>.|TRBD1|TRBJ1-2|TRBV11-1
CASSLVSGTGGGYTF
TGTGCCAGCAGCCTGGTCTCCGGGACAGGGGGTGGCTACACCTTC
>many|.|TRBJ1-2|TRBV12-3/TRBV12-4
CASSSSTGYGYTF
.
>.|TRBD1|TRBJ1-1|TRBV10-3
CAISAGQGQSGEAFF
TGTGCCATCAGTGCAGGACAGGGGCAAAGTGGTGAAGCTTTCTTT
>few|.|TRBJ2-2|TRBV5-1
CASSLDSQATGELFF
TGCGCCAGCAGCTTGGATAGCCAGGCCACCGGGGAGCTGTTTTTT
>medium-sized|.|TRBJ1-5|TRBV6-5
CASSSAGGRGQPQHF
TGTGCCAGCAGTTCGGCGGGGGGCAGAGGACAGCCCCAGCATTTT
>.|TRBD2|TRBJ2-7|TRBV4-3
CASSQVGLADSYEQYF
TGCGCCAGCAGCCAAGTTGGGCTAGCGGACTCCTACGAGCAGTACTTC
>.|.|TRBJ2-7|TRBV7-2
CASSLVMDSAFYEQYF
TGTGCCAGCAGCTTAGTAATGGACAGCGCTTTCTACGAGCAGTACTTC
>.|.|TRBJ1-3|TRBV7-9
CASSFRSPIYF
TGTGCCAGCAGCTTCAGGTCCCCCATATATTTT
>.|.|TRBJ2-2|TRBV27
CASSLSWRGGELFF
TGTGCCAGCAGTTTATCCTGGCGGGGCGGGGAGCTGTTTTTT
>.|.|TRBJ2-5|TRBV5-1
CASSLEGAGETQYF
TGCGCCAGCAGCTTGGAAGGGGCGGGGGAGACCCAGTACTTC
>.|.|TRBJ1-1|TRBV4-3
CASSQESGSTEAFF
TGCGCCAGCAGCCAAGAGTCAGGGAGTACTGAAGCTTTCTTT
>once|.|TRBJ2-5|TRBV7-2
CASSGSLQETQYF
TGTGCCAGCAGCGGTAGCCTCCAAGAGACCCAGTACTTC
>.|.|TRBJ1-6|TRBV28
CASSLYNKLISPLHF
TGTGCCAGCAGTTTATACAACAAGCTGATTTCACCCCTCCACTTT
>.|.|TRBJ1-6|TRBV4-1
CASSQELVPPLHF
TGCGCCAGCAGCCAAGAGCTAGTTCCACCCCTCCACTTT
>.|TRBD1|TRBJ2-6|TRBV18
CASSLTDRISSSGANVLTF
TGTGCCAGCTCACTGACGGACAGGATATCGAGCTCTGGGGCCAACGTCCTGACTTTC
>.|TRBD1|TRBJ1-5|TRBV6-5
CASRHRDSNQPQHF
TGTGCCAGCAGACACCGGGACAGTAATCAGCCCCAGCATTTT
>.|.|TRBJ1-2|TRBV11-2
CASSLAGGTTANYGYTF
TGTGCCAGCAGCTTGGCGGGGGGGACAACAGCTAACTATGGCTACACCTTC
>.|.|TRBJ2-1|TRBV5-5
CASSLFDNEQFF
TGTGCCAGCAGCTTGTTTGACAATGAGCAGTTCTTC
>few|.|TRBJ1-2|TRBV4-3
CASSQDLSAGVVGGYTF
TGCGCCAGCAGCCAAGATCTTTCTGCGGGGGTAGTGGGAGGCTACACCTTC
>.|.|TRBJ2-1|TRBV18
CASSEREAQFF
TGTGCCAGCTCCGAACGGGAAGCGCAGTTCTTC
>.|TRBD2|TRBJ2-1|TRBV6-1
CASSAMWASGSYNEQFF
TGTGCCAGCAGTGCGATGTGGGCTAGCGGATCCTACAATGAGCAGTTCTTC
>.|.|TRBJ1-2|TRBV24-1
CATSVGGGEGYTF
TGTGCCACCAGTGTCGGCGGGGGCGAGGGCTACACCTTC
>.|TRBD1|TRBJ1-4|TRBV29-1
CSVERQGNEKLFF
TGCAGCGTTGAAAGACAGGGGAATGAAAAACTGTTTTTT
>few|.|TRBJ1-1|TRBV12-3/TRBV12-4
CASSLWGSTEAFF
TGTGCCAGCAGTTTATGGGGGAGCACTGAAGCTTTCTTT
>.|.|TRBJ1-6|TRBV29-1
CSVEVQGRSPLHF
TGCAGCGTTGAAGTGCAGGGTCGTTCACCCCTCCACTTT
>.|.|TRBJ1-5|TRBV19
CASSPLDQPQHF
TGTGCCAGTAGTCCCCTGGATCAGCCCCAGCATTTT
>.|.|TRBJ1-4|TRBV6-5
CASSYTGSSEKLFF
TGTGCCAGCAGTTACACAGGGAGTAGTGAAAAACTGTTTTTT
>few|.|TRBJ1-5|TRBV24-1
CATSDMTDSNQPQHF
TGTGCCACCAGTGATATGACAGATAGCAATCAGCCCCAGCATTTT